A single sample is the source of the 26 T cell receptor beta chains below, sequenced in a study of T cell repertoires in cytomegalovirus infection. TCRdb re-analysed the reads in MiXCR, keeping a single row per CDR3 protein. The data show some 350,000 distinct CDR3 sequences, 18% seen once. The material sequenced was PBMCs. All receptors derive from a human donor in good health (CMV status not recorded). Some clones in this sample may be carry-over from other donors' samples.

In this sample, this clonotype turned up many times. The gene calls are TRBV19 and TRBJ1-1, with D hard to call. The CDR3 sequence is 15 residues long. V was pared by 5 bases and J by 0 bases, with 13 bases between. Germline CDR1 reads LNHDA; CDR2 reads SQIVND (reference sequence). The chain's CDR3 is CASSRAFLVNTEAFF. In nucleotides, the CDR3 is TGTGCCAGTAGTCGGGCCTTTCTGGTGAACACTGAAGCTTTCTTT.

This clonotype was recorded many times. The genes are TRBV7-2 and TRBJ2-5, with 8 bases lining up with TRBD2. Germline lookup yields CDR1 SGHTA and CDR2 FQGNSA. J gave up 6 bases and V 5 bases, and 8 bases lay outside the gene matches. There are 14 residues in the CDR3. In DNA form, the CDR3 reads TGTGCCAGCAGCCCCGGGGGGGATCGGAAGACCCAGTACTTC. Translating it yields CASSPGGDRKTQYF.

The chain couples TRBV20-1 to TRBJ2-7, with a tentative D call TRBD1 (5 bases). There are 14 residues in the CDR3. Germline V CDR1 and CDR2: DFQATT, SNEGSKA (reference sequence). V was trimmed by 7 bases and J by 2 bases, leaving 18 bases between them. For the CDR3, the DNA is TGCAGTGTTCCCCCAAGGGGTGAGACCTACGAGCAGTACTTC. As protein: CSVPPRGETYEQYF.

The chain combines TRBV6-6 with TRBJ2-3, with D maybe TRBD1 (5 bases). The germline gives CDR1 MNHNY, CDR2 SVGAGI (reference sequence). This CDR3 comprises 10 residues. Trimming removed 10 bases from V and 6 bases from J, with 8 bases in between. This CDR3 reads CATGWDTQYF. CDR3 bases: TGTGCCACAGGGTGGGATACGCAGTATTTT.

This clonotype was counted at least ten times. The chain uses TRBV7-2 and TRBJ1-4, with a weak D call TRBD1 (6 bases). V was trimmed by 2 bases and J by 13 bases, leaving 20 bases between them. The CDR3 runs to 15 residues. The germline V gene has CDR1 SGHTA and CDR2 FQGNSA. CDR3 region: CASSLLGQTTRRLFF. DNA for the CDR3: TGTGCCAGCAGCTTATTAGGACAGACCACGAGAAGACTGTTTTTT.

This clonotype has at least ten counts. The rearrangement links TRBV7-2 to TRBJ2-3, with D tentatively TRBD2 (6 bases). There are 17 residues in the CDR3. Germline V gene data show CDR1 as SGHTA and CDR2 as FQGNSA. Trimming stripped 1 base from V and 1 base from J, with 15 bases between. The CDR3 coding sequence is TGTGCCAGCAGCTTAGGGGGTAGCGGACCCCGCACAGATACGCAGTATTTT. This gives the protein CASSLGGSGPRTDTQYF.

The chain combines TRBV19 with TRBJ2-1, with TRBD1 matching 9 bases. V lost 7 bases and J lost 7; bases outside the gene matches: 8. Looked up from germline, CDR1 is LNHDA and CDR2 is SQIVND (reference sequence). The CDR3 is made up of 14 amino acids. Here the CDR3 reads CASTGQGNRNEQFF. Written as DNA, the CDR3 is TGTGCCAGTACGGGACAGGGAAATAGGAATGAGCAGTTCTTC.

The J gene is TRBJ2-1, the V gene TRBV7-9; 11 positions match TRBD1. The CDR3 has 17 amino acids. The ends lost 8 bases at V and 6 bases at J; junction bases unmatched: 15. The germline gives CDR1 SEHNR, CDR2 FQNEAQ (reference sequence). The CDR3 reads CASEGSEDRGRINEQFF. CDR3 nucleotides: TGTGCCAGCGAGGGGTCAGAGGACAGGGGGCGTATCAATGAGCAGTTCTTC.

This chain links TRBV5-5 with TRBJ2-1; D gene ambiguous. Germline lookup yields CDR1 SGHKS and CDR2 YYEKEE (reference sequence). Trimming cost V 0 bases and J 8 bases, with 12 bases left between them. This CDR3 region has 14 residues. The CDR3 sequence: CASSLEVRTDEQFF. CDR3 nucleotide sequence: TGTGCCAGCAGCTTGGAGGTGAGGACGGATGAGCAGTTCTTC.

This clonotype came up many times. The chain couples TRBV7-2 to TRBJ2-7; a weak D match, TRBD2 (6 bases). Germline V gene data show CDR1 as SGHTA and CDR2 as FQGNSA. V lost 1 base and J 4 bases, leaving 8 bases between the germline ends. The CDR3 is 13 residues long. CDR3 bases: TGTGCCAGCAGCTTAGTAGGAGGGTACGAGCAGTACTTC. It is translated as CASSLVGGYEQYF.

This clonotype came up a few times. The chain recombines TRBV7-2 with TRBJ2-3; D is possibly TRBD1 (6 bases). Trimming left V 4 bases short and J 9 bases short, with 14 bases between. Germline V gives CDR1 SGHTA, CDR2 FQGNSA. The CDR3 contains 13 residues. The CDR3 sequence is CASSSAGDPTQYF. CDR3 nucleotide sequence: TGTGCCAGCAGCTCCGCAGGGGACCCGACGCAGTATTTT.

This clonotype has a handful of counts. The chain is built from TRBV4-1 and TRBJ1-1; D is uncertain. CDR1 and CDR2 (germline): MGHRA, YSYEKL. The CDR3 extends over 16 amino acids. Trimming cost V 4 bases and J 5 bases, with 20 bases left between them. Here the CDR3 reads CASSPRSGERDTEAFF. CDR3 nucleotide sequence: TGCGCCAGCAGCCCCAGATCCGGGGAGAGGGATACTGAAGCTTTCTTT.

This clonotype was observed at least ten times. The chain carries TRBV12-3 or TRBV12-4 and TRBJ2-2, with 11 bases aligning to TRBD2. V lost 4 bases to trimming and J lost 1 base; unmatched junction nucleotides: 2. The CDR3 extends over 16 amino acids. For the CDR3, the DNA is TGTGCCAGCAGTTCTCTAGCGGGAGGGAACACCGGGGAGCTGTTTTTT. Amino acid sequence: CASSSLAGGNTGELFF.

Here the CDR3 DNA reads TGTGCCAGCAGCACCGGACTTTCCAAAAACATTCAGTACTTC. Translated: CASSTGLSKNIQYF. The rearrangement links TRBV7-2 to TRBJ2-4; TRBD2 might be the D (5 bases). The CDR3 is made up of 14 amino acids. The germline CDR1 and CDR2 sequences are SGHTA and FQGNSA. The germline V and J ends were trimmed by 5 bases and 2 bases, with 10 bases remaining between them.

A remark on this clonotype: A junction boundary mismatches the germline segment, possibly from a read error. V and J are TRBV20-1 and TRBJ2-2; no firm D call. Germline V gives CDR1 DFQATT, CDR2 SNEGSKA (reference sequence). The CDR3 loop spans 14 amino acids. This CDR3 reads CSAREAPNTGELFF. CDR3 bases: TGCAGTGCTCGAGAGGCACCGAACACCGGGGAGCTGTTTTTT.

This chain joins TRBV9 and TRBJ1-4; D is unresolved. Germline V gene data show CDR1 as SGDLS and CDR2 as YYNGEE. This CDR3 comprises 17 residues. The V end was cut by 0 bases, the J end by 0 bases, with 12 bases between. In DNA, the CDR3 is TGTGCCAGCAGCGTAGGTAACATCCGATCAACTAATGAAAAACTGTTTTTT. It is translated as CASSVGNIRSTNEKLFF.

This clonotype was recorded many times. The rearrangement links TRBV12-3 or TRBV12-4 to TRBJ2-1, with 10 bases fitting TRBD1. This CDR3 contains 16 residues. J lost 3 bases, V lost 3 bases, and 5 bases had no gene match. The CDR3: CASSFWTGGNYNEQFF. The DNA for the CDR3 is TGTGCCAGCAGTTTTTGGACAGGGGGGAACTACAATGAGCAGTTCTTC.

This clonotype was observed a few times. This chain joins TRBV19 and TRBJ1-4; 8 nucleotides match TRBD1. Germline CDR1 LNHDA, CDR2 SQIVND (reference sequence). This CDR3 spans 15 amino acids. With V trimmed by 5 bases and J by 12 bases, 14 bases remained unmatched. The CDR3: CASSGWVGGTGELFF. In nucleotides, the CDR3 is TGTGCCAGTAGTGGATGGGTAGGCGGGACAGGCGAACTGTTTTTT.

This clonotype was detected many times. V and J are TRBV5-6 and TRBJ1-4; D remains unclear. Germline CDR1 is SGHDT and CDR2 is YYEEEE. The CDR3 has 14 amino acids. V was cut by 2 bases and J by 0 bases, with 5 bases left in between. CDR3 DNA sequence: TGTGCCAGCAGCTTCGCCGCAACTAATGAAAAACTGTTTTTT. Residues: CASSFAATNEKLFF.

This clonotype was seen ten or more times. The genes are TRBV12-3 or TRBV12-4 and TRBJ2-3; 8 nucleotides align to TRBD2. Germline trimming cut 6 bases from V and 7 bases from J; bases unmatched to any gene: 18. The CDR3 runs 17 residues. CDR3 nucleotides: TGTGCCAGCAGACATCCTCAGGGGCGGGGGGCATGGAATACGCAGTATTTT. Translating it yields CASRHPQGRGAWNTQYF.

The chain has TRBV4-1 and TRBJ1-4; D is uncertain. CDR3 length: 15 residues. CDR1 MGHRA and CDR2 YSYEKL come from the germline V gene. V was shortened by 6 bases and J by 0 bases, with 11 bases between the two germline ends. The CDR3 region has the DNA TGCGCCAGCAGGGAGGTTGGCACAACTAATGAAAAACTGTTTTTT. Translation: CASREVGTTNEKLFF.

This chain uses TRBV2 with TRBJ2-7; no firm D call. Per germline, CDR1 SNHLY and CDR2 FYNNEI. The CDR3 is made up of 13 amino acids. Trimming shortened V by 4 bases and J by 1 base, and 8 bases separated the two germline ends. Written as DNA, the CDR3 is TGTGCCAGCAGTGCCCTCATTTCCTACGAGCAGTACTTC. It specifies CASSALISYEQYF.

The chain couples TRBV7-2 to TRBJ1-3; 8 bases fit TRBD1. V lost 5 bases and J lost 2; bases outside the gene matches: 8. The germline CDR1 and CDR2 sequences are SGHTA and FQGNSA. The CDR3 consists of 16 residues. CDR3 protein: CASSPRTGKAGNTIYF. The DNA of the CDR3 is TGTGCCAGCAGCCCCCGGACAGGGAAAGCTGGAAACACCATATATTTT.

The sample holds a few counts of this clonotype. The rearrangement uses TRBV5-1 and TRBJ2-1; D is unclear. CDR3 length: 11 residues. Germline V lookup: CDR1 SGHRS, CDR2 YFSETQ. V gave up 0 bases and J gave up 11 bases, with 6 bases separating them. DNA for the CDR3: TGCGCCAGCAGCTTGGAGTCTCAGCAGTTCTTC. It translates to CASSLESQQFF.

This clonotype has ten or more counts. For the CDR3, the DNA is TGTGCCAGCAGCTTAACGAGGGAGGCAGGGGGGACCCAGTACTTC. It translates to CASSLTREAGGTQYF. This chain connects TRBV7-2 to TRBJ2-5, with D maybe TRBD1 (7 bases). Trimming shortened V by 2 bases and J by 7 bases, and 17 bases separated the two germline ends. Germline CDR1 and CDR2: SGHTA and FQGNSA. This CDR3 is built from 15 residues.

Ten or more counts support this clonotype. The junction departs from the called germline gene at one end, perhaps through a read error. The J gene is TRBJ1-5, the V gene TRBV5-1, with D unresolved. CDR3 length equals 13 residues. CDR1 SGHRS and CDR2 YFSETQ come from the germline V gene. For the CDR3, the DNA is TGTGCCAGCAGCTTAAGTAGCAATCAGCCCCAGCATTTT. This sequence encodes CASSLSSNQPQHF.